One and the same sample provided the 19 T cell receptor beta chains below, sequenced in a study of control samples from healthy donors and cancer patients (dated by TCRdb to the early 2020s). Library method: the immunoSEQ multiplex PCR assay. Drawn from immuneACCESS, this table holds only the in-frame rearrangements with V and J called that TCRdb kept. Clones are partly lost; checked studies trace under half to an unresolved V gene and leave the rest unexplained. This sample is represented by 200,000 to 250,000 clones; roughly 94% of them were singletons. The ten largest clones capture roughly 1.6% of the sample. Sequencing was carried out using blood. The source is a middle-aged man in good health.

This clone has only one observation. The chain uses TRBV28 and TRBJ1-2; 9 nucleotides match TRBD1. Germline V gives CDR1 MDHEN, CDR2 SYDVKM. The CDR3 extends over 16 amino acids. The trim removed 2 bases at V and 6 bases at J, leaving 10 bases unmatched. The CDR3 region is CASSLHLRDRVNGYTF. CDR3 in DNA: TGTGCCAGCAGTTTACACCTTAGGGACAGGGTAAATGGCTACACCTTC.

The count of this clone is one. The rearrangement joins TRBV18 to TRBJ1-1; TRBD1 might be the D (5 bases). Germline V gene data show CDR1 as KGHSH and CDR2 as LQKENI. Trimming shortened V by 3 bases and J by 6 bases, and 14 bases separated the two germline ends. This CDR3 is built from 14 residues. The CDR3 DNA is TGTGCCAGCTCACCCGGGGGGGACTTGGCTGAAGCTTTCTTT. Translating gives CASSPGGDLAEAFF.

The chain recombines TRBV7-9 with TRBJ1-5; TRBD1 matches at 9 bases. V lost 3 bases to trimming and J lost 0 bases; unmatched junction nucleotides: 9. The V gene's germline CDR1 is SEHNR and CDR2 FQNEAQ (reference sequence). This CDR3 spans 18 amino acids. The CDR3, as DNA: TGTGCCAGCAGCTTCCATCGACAGGGGGAGTATAGCAATCAGCCCCAGCATTTT. It specifies CASSFHRQGEYSNQPQHF.

The rearrangement uses TRBV7-2 and TRBJ1-4; 9 nucleotides match TRBD1. V was pared by 4 bases and J by 1 base, with 10 bases of the junction left unmatched. Germline-derived CDR1 and CDR2 are SGHTA and FQGNSA. The CDR3 spans 18 residues. CDR3 DNA: TGTGCCAGCAGCTCCCGAGTACTGGACAGGGGAACTAATGAAAAACTGTTTTTT. This sequence encodes CASSSRVLDRGTNEKLFF. The whole variable domain, filled in from reference TRBV7-2 and TRBJ1-4, reads GAGVSQSPSNKVTEKGKDVELRCDPISGHTALYWYRQSLGQGLEFLIYFQGNSAPDKSGLPSDRFSAERTGGSVSTLTIQRTQQEDSAVYLCASSSRVLDRGTNEKLFFGSGTQLSVL.

This sequence joins TRBV7-9 and TRBJ1-1; 9 bases fit TRBD1. CDR1 and CDR2 (germline): SEHNR, FQNEAQ (reference sequence). The CDR3 has 15 residues. Germline trimming cut 5 bases from V and 4 bases from J; bases unmatched to any gene: 8. The DNA of the CDR3 is TGTGCCAGCAGCCTGACAGGGGGAAGGCTCACTGAAGCTTTCTTT. Its translation: CASSLTGGRLTEAFF. The full variable domain, its missing parts supplied by reference TRBV7-9 and TRBJ1-1, is DTGVSQNPRHKITKRGQNVTFRCDPISEHNRLYWYRQTLGQGPEFLTYFQNEAQLEKSRLLSDRFSAERPKGSFSTLEIQRTEQGDSAMYLCASSLTGGRLTEAFFGQGTRLTVV.

The rearrangement joins TRBV2 to TRBJ1-1; D might be TRBD1 (5 bases). This CDR3 spans 14 amino acids. Germline V CDR1 and CDR2: SNHLY, FYNNEI. V dropped 5 bases and J dropped 0 bases, with 10 bases sitting between them. In nucleotides, the CDR3 is TGTGCCAGCAGTCTCGAGACAGTGAACACTGAAGCTTTCTTT. It specifies CASSLETVNTEAFF.

J is TRBJ1-1 and V is TRBV5-1; unclear D gene. There are 13 residues in the CDR3. Germline CDR1 is SGHRS and CDR2 is YFSETQ. The germline V and J ends were trimmed by 4 bases and 1 base, with 8 bases remaining between them. In DNA, the CDR3 is TGCGCCAGCAGCCCCGACGGGAACACTGAAGCTTTCTTT. As protein: CASSPDGNTEAFF.

V and J are TRBV4-2 and TRBJ2-6; 8 positions agree with TRBD2. The V segment lost 4 bases and the J segment 0 bases; nucleotides outside the gene matches: 11. Germline V lookup: CDR1 LGHNA, CDR2 YNFKEQ. This CDR3 comprises 19 residues. The CDR3 DNA follows: TGTGCCAGCAGCCCCAGAGTGTCTAGCGGGCTCTCTGGGGCCAACGTCCTGACTTTC. Amino acid sequence: CASSPRVSSGLSGANVLTF.

CDR3 loop: CASSQRDRRSAPGNTIYF. The CDR3 DNA is TGTGCCAGCAGCCAAAGGGACAGGCGGTCTGCTCCTGGAAACACCATATATTTT. This chain joins TRBV3-1 (or the pseudogene TRBV3-2) and TRBJ1-3; 8 bases fit TRBD1. Germline V gene data show CDR1 as LGHDT and CDR2 as YNNKEL (reference sequence). Trimming removed 2 bases from V and 2 bases from J; junction bases left unmatched: 11. There are 18 residues in the CDR3.

The genes are TRBV3-1 (or the pseudogene TRBV3-2) and TRBJ1-2, with D unresolved. The CDR3 is made up of 13 amino acids. V was shortened by 4 bases and J by 7 bases, with 13 bases between the two germline ends. Germline V CDR1 and CDR2: LGHDT, YNNKEL (reference sequence). The CDR3 spells CASSRSLQSGYTF. In DNA form, the CDR3 reads TGTGCCAGCAGCCGGTCCCTACAGAGTGGCTACACCTTC.

The chain couples TRBV5-1 to TRBJ1-1; 7 positions agree with TRBD1. The CDR3 is 15 residues long. Germline CDR1 and CDR2: SGHRS and YFSETQ. J was trimmed by 1 base and V by 4 bases; bases with no gene match: 7. CDR3 bases: TGCGCCAGCAGCCCTTCACAGGGGTGGAACACTGAAGCTTTCTTT. It codes for CASSPSQGWNTEAFF.

The gene calls are TRBV4-1 and TRBJ2-5; D remains unclear. V shed 0 bases and J shed 3 bases, with 8 bases lying between them. The V gene's germline CDR1 is MGHRA and CDR2 YSYEKL. This CDR3 spans 14 amino acids. CDR3 nucleotides: TGCGCCAGCAGCCAAGAGTGGGCGGAAGAGACCCAGTACTTC. Its translation is CASSQEWAEETQYF.

To note about this clone: The identical CDR3 is also encoded by other nucleotide sequences in the sample. DNA of the CDR3: TGTGCCAGCTCACCAGGGGCGGAAAACTATGGCTACACCTTC. This gives the protein CASSPGAENYGYTF. The genes are TRBV18 and TRBJ1-2; D is possibly TRBD1 (5 bases). The CDR3 is 14 amino acids. Germline V gives CDR1 KGHSH, CDR2 LQKENI. V lost 2 bases to trimming and J lost 2 bases, with 9 bases between them.

The V gene is TRBV5-8, the J gene TRBJ2-3; D gene unclear. CDR1 SGHTS and CDR2 YDEGEE come from the germline V gene. V lost 2 bases and J 0 bases, leaving 10 bases between the germline ends. The CDR3 totals 15 residues. The CDR3 is CASSLMVRSTDTQYF. The CDR3 DNA reads TGTGCCAGCAGCTTAATGGTCCGAAGCACAGATACGCAGTATTTT.

The V call is TRBV5-1, the J call TRBJ1-5, with D unclear. CDR3 size: 14 residues. The germline V gene encodes CDR1 SGHRS and CDR2 YFSETQ. The ends were cut back, 0 bases at V and 3 bases at J, with 7 bases in the middle. The DNA for the CDR3 is TGCGCCAGCAGCTTGGATGGTTTCAATCAGCCCCAGCATTTT. This codes for CASSLDGFNQPQHF.

In the case of this clone: An end of the junction differs from the germline gene, which may be a read error. The V and J genes are TRBV9 and TRBJ1-5; D ambiguous. There are 11 residues in the CDR3. The germline gives CDR1 SGDLS, CDR2 YYNGEE. CDR3 bases: TGTGCCAGCGGCGTGGATCAGCCCCAGCATTTT. It translates to CASGVDQPQHF.

This chain uses TRBV6-6 with TRBJ1-4; D not resolved. V gave up 7 bases and J gave up 4 bases, with 10 bases separating them. The germline CDR1 and CDR2 sequences are MNHNY and SVGAGI (reference sequence). The CDR3 extends over 13 amino acids. This CDR3 is CASTHMGNEKLFF. The CDR3 DNA reads as TGTGCCAGCACTCATATGGGTAATGAAAAACTGTTTTTT.

CDR3 amino acids: CASSPGLTEAFF. The CDR3 bases are TGTGCCAGCTCACCTGGATTGACTGAAGCTTTCTTT. The chain couples TRBV18 to TRBJ1-1; D call uncertain. Germline-derived CDR1 and CDR2 are KGHSH and LQKENI. V was pared by 3 bases and J by 5 bases, with 7 bases between. CDR3 size: 12 residues.

V gene TRBV2 combines with J gene TRBJ1-1; 7 nucleotides match TRBD1. With 6 bases clipped from V and 0 bases from J, the junction kept 4 bases outside the gene matches. The CDR3 extends over 14 amino acids. The germline gives CDR1 SNHLY, CDR2 FYNNEI. CDR3 bases: TGTGCCAGCAGGCTACAGGGGATGAACACTGAAGCTTTCTTT. Protein: CASRLQGMNTEAFF.